These 12 T cell receptor beta chains originate from one sample sequenced in a study of spatial heterogeneity in lung cancer. Using its own MiXCR run on the 5' RACE reads, TCRdb lists one record per CDR3 protein. The repertoire holds over 45,000 distinct CDR3 sequences, approximately 5% seen once, with 11% in the top ten. The time point: sample taken at primary tumor resection. This sample comprised PBMCs, obtained at surgery. The receptor set was obtained from a male donor with early-stage non-small cell lung cancer.

This clonotype was seen at least ten times. The rearrangement uses TRBV11-3 and TRBJ2-1, with D possibly TRBD2 on 5 matching bases. The CDR3 is 16 residues long. Germline CDR1 SGHNT, CDR2 YENEEA. V was shortened by 5 bases and J by 2 bases, with 16 bases between the two germline ends. In nucleotides, the CDR3 is TGTGCCAGCAGCCTCGAGGGTGGCGGAGCCTACAATGAGCAGTTCTTC. Amino acid sequence: CASSLEGGGAYNEQFF.

As DNA, the CDR3 is TGTGCCAGCAGTCCCGGGCGAAACACCATATATTTT. It codes for CASSPGRNTIYF. This chain connects TRBV6-2 or TRBV6-3 to TRBJ1-3, with D uncertain. The CDR3 spans 12 residues. From germline, CDR1 is MNHEY and CDR2 SVGEGT. With 5 bases removed from V and 5 bases from J, the gap between germline ends came to 7 bases.

The chain has TRBV7-3 and TRBJ2-1; D may be TRBD2 (6 bases). In germline, CDR1 is SGHTA, CDR2 FQGTGA. V lost 2 bases and J lost 3, with 11 bases in between. The CDR3 totals 15 residues. The CDR3 loop reads CASSLASANYNEQFF. CDR3 DNA sequence: TGTGCCAGCAGCTTAGCTAGCGCAAACTACAATGAGCAGTTCTTC.

This clonotype was counted ten times or more. The J gene is TRBJ1-5, the V gene TRBV19; TRBD1 matches at 12 bases. The germline CDR1 and CDR2 sequences are LNHDA and SQIVND (reference sequence). V trimming: 5 bases; J trimming: 4 bases; junction bases outside the gene matches: 9. This CDR3 contains 17 residues. DNA for the CDR3: TGTGCCAGTAGTCCTCGAGGGACAGGGGGCGCGAATCAGCCCCAGCATTTT. Its protein is CASSPRGTGGANQPQHF.

This sequence joins TRBV18 and TRBJ2-3; perhaps TRBD1 as D (5 bases). Germline CDR1 KGHSH, CDR2 LQKENI. Deletions cut 4 bases from V and 3 bases from J, with 17 bases between. The CDR3 loop spans 16 amino acids. Here the CDR3 DNA reads TGTGCCAGCTCACTTACACAGGAATTTGGGACAGATACGCAGTATTTT. The encoded protein is CASSLTQEFGTDTQYF.

This clonotype was found many times. The CDR3 here is CASSAGVLGEQYF. CDR3 nucleotides: TGCGCCAGCAGCGCCGGGGTACTGGGCGAGCAGTACTTC. The rearrangement joins TRBV5-1 to TRBJ2-7; possibly TRBD2 for D (5 bases). The CDR3 totals 13 residues. V lost 4 bases and J 6 bases, leaving 14 bases between the germline ends. The germline V gene encodes CDR1 SGHRS and CDR2 YFSETQ.

This clonotype is a singleton in its sample. J is TRBJ2-7 and V is TRBV5-1; weak D call: TRBD2 (6 bases). The ends were cut back, 0 bases at V and 5 bases at J, with 12 bases in the middle. The CDR3 has 14 residues. CDR1 is SGHRS, CDR2 YFSETQ, per germline. The CDR3 nucleotides read TGCGCCAGCAGCTTGGGGAGGGCCACCCACGAGCAGTACTTC. Translated: CASSLGRATHEQYF.

The J gene is TRBJ2-3, the V gene TRBV6-5; 12 bases match TRBD2. From germline, CDR1 is MNHEY and CDR2 SVGAGI. The CDR3 is 18 amino acids. V shed 5 bases, J shed 3 bases, and the junction held 12 bases outside the gene matches. CDR3 amino acids: CASSRGTSGPSATDTQYF. The CDR3 DNA is TGTGCCAGCAGTCGCGGGACTAGCGGGCCGTCCGCGACAGATACGCAGTATTTT.

In its sample, this clonotype was seen many times. The genes are TRBV29-1 and TRBJ2-5, with D perhaps TRBD1 (6 bases). This CDR3 has 11 amino acids. V lost 5 bases and J lost 5, with 9 bases in between. Germline V gives CDR1 SQVTM, CDR2 ANQGSEA. The CDR3 bases are TGCAGCGTTACAGGGATGGAGACCCAGTACTTC. Amino acids: CSVTGMETQYF.

This clonotype was detected ten times or more. This sequence joins TRBV27 and TRBJ1-1; TRBD1 matches 7 bases. The CDR3 is made up of 14 amino acids. V gave up 0 bases and J gave up 4 bases; unmatched junction bases: 2. Germline V gene lookup returns CDR1 MNHEY and CDR2 SMNVEV (reference sequence). The CDR3 DNA is TGTGCCAGCAGTTTATCCCAGGGGGGCACTGAAGCTTTCTTT. Its translation is CASSLSQGGTEAFF.

In this sample, this clonotype is medium-sized (0.01 to 0.1%). The genes are TRBV5-1 and TRBJ2-2; TRBD2 agrees at 11 bases. V gave up 6 bases and J gave up 2 bases; unmatched junction bases: 3. Germline values: CDR1 SGHRS, CDR2 YFSETQ. This CDR3 has 15 residues. CDR3 region: CASKTSGSNTGELFF. The CDR3 DNA sequence: TGCGCCAGCAAAACTAGCGGGAGTAACACCGGGGAGCTGTTTTTT.

This clonotype was found many times. This rearrangement joins TRBV5-1 to TRBJ2-7; 7 bases are a match to TRBD1. The CDR3 has 14 amino acids. V lost 3 bases to trimming and J lost 7 bases; unmatched junction nucleotides: 10. Germline V gene lookup returns CDR1 SGHRS and CDR2 YFSETQ. CDR3 region: CASSSVPGQLEQYF. Here the CDR3 DNA reads TGCGCCAGCAGCTCCGTCCCGGGACAGTTAGAGCAGTACTTC.